The clone carrying this T cell receptor beta chain was picked up a small number of times. The antigen remains undetermined. PCR employed 60 Vbeta and 13 Jbeta primers. TCRdb's copy holds only in-frame clones and misses some; the assay was immunoSEQ multiplex PCR. The sample shows over 150,000 clones, around 79% of them seen only once. Each of the donors was a healthy bone marrow donor. Donors were ostensibly healthy at sampling, although undocumented immune exposures were probable. This sample is part of a study of cytomegalovirus exposure and HLA in healthy donors. Study-level results: Relative to the roughly 700-donor mean, N-insertions were reportedly fewer in an Asian-associated ancestry cluster in a later analysis.

The source material was PBMCs. The source of this sequence is a male donor in good health and CMV-seropositive.

The CDR3, as DNA: TGTGCCAGCAGGGGAGACACTTTCGGGCAGTACTTC. Its translation: CASRGDTFGQYF. The gene calls are TRBV6-5 and TRBJ2-7, with D possibly TRBD2 on 5 matching bases. Between the trimmed V and J ends, which lost 6 bases and 9 bases, there was a span of 15 bases. The CDR3 spans 12 residues. The germline V gene encodes CDR1 MNHEY and CDR2 SVGAGI.